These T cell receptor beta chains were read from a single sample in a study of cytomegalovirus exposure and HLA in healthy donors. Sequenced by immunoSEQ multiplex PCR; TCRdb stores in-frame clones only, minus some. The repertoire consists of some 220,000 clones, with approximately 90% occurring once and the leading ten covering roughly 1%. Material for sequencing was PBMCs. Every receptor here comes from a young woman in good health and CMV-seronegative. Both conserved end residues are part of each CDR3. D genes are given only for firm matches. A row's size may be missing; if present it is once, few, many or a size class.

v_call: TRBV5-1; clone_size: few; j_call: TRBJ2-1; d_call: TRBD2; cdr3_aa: CASRAGGIYNEQFF; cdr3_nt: TGCGCCAGCAGAGCGGGAGGGATTTACAATGAGCAGTTCTTC
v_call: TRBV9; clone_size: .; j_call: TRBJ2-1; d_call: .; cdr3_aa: CASSGAFGGEQFF; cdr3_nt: TGTGCCAGCAGCGGGGCGTTTGGAGGTGAGCAGTTCTTC
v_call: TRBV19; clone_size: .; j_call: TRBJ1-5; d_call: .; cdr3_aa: CASSIVGSQPQHF; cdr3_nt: TGTGCCAGTTCCATAGTGGGCAGTCAGCCCCAGCATTTT
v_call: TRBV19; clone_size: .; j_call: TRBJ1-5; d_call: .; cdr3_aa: CASSIDLGQPQHF; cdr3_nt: TGTGCCAGTAGTATAGATTTGGGCCAGCCCCAGCATTTT
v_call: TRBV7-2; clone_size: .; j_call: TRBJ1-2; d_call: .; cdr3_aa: CASSTYPVDNYGYTF; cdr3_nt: TGTGCCAGCAGTACCTATCCGGTAGATAACTATGGCTACACCTTC
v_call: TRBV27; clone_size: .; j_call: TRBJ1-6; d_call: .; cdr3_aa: CASTQDSPNSPLHF; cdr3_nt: TGTGCCAGCACCCAGGACAGCCCCAATTCACCCCTCCACTTT
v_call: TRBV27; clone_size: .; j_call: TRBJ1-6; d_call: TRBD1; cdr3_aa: CASRTGGNSPLHF; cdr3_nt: TGTGCCAGCAGGACAGGGGGTAATTCACCCCTCCACTTT
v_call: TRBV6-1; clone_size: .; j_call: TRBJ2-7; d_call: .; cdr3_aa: CASSLYGKGRTEQYF; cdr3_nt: TGTGCCAGCAGTCTCTACGGTAAGGGGCGTACGGAGCAGTACTTC
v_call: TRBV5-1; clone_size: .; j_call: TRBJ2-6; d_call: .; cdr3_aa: CASSTGSGANVLTF; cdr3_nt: TGCGCCAGCAGCACAGGGTCTGGGGCCAACGTCCTGACTTTC
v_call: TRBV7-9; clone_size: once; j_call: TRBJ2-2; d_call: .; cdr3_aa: CASSFPGTGELFF; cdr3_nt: TGTGCCAGCAGTTTTCCGGGAACCGGGGAGCTGTTTTTT
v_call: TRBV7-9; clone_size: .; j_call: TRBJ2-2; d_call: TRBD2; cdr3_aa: CATRGLAGTGELFF; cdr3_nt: TGTGCTACTCGGGGACTAGCGGGAACCGGGGAGCTGTTTTTT
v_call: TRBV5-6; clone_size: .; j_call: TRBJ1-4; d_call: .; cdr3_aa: CASSLVGRLDEKLFF; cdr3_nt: TGTGCCAGCAGCTTGGTGGGCAGGTTAGATGAAAAACTGTTTTTT
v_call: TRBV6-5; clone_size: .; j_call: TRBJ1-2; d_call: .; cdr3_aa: CASSTTSYGYTF; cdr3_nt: TGTGCCAGCAGCACTACATCCTATGGCTACACCTTC
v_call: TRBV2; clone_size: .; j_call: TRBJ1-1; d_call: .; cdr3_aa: CASSSRHTNTEAFF; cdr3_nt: TGTGCCAGCAGTAGTCGACATACGAACACTGAAGCTTTCTTT
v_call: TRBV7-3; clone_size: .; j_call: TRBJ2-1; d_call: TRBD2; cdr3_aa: CASSSTSGKVYEQFF; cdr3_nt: TGTGCCAGCAGCTCTACTAGCGGGAAGGTCTATGAGCAGTTCTTC
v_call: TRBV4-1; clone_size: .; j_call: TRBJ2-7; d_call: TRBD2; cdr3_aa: CASSLSFQRGTYEQYF; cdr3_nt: TGCGCCAGCAGCCTTAGCTTCCAGCGGGGAACCTACGAGCAGTACTTC
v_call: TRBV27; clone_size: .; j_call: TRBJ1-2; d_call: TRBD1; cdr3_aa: CATHRRGPLSNYGYTF; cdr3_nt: TGTGCCACCCATCGGAGGGGGCCCCTATCTAACTATGGCTACACCTTC
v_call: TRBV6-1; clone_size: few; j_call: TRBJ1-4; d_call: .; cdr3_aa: CASSEEIGATNEKLFF; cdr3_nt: TGTGCCAGCAGTGAGGAGATAGGGGCAACTAATGAAAAACTGTTTTTT
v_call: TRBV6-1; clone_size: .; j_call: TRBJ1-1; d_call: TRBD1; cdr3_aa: CASRQGSYTEAFF; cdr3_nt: TGTGCCAGCAGACAGGGGTCGTACACTGAAGCTTTCTTT
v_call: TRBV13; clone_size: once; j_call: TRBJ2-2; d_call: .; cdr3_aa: CASSLAFNKAGELFF; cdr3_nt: TGTGCCAGCAGCTTAGCCTTTAACAAAGCCGGGGAGCTGTTTTTT
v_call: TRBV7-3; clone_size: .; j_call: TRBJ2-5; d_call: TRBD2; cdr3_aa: CASSLAGGTETQYF; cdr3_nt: TGTGCCAGCAGCTTAGCGGGAGGGACAGAGACCCAGTACTTC
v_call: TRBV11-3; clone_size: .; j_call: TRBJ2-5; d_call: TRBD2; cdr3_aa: CASSLVLAGGLRGTQYF; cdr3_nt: TGTGCCAGCAGCTTAGTGCTAGCGGGAGGCCTCAGGGGGACCCAGTACTTC
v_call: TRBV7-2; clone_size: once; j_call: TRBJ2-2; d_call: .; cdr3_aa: CASSLETGSNTGELFF; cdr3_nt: TGTGCCAGCAGCTTAGAGACGGGGTCGAACACCGGGGAGCTGTTTTTT
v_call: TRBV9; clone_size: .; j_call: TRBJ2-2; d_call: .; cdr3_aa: CASSVPAGARVTGELFF; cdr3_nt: TGTGCCAGCAGCGTCCCCGCGGGGGCGCGAGTGACCGGGGAGCTGTTTTTT
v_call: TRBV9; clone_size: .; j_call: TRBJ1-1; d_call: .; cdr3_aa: CASSVALENTEAFF; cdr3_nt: TGTGCCAGCAGCGTAGCACTTGAGAACACTGAAGCTTTCTTT
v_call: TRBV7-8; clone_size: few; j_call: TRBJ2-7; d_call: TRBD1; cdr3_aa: CASSLDRQGAYEQYF; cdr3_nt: TGTGCCAGCAGCTTAGATAGACAGGGGGCCTACGAGCAGTACTTC
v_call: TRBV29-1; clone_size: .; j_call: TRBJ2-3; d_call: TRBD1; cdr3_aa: CSVEGGTGGADTQYF; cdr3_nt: TGCAGCGTTGAAGGTGGGACAGGGGGCGCAGATACGCAGTATTTT
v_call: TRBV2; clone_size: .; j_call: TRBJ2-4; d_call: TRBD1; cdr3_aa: CASSDRGRDIQYF; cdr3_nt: TGTGCCAGCAGTGACAGGGGGCGCGACATTCAGTACTTC
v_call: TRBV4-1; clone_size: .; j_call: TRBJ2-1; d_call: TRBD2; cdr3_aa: CASSRRLTSGGYNEQFF; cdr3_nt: TGCGCCAGCAGCAGACGGTTGACTAGCGGGGGATACAATGAGCAGTTCTTC
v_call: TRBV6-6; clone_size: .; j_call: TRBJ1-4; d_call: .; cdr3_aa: CASSSQASTVNEKLFF; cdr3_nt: TGTGCCAGCAGTTCCCAAGCATCGACAGTGAATGAAAAACTGTTTTTT
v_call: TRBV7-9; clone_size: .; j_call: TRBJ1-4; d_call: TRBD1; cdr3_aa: CASSPTGVNEKLFF; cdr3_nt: TGTGCCAGCAGCCCGACAGGGGTTAATGAAAAACTGTTTTTT
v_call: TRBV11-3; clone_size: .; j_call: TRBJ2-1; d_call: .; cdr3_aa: CASSFTRFTGFNEQFF; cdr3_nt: TGTGCCAGCAGCTTCACCCGGTTCACAGGGTTCAATGAGCAGTTCTTC
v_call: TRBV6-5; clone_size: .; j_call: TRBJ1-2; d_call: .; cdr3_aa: CASSRYPLVIPGYTF; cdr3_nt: TGTGCCAGCAGTCGTTACCCCCTTGTGATACCGGGGTACACCTTC
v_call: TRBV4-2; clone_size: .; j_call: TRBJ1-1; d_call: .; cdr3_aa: CASSRGPLLATEAFF; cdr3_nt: TGTGCCAGCAGCCGAGGCCCCCTCCTCGCGACTGAAGCTTTCTTT
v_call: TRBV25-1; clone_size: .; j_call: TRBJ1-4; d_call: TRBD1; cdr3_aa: CASRGQFNEKLFF; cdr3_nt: TGTGCCAGCAGGGGACAGTTTAATGAAAAACTGTTTTTT
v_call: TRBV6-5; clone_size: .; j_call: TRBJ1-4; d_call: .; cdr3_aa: CASSYLAEDNEKLFF; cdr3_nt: TGTGCCAGCAGTTATCTTGCGGAAGATAATGAAAAACTGTTTTTT